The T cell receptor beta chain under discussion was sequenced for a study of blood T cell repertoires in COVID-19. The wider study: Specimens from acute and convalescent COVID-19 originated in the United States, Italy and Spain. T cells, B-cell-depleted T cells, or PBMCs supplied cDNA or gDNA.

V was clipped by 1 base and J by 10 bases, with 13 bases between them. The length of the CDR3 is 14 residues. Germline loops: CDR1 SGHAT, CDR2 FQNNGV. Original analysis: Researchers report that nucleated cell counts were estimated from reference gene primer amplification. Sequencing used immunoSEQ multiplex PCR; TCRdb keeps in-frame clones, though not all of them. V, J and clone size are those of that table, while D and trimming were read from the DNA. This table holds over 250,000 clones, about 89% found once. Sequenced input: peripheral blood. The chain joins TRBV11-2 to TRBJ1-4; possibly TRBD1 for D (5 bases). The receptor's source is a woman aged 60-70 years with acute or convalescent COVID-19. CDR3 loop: CASSLAQGVGKLFF. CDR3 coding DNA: TGTGCCAGCAGCTTAGCGCAGGGTGTAGGAAAACTGTTTTTT.